This TCR beta chain derives from a study of T cell clonotyping in hematopoietic cell transplantation. This table comes from immunoSEQ multiplex PCR, and its TCRdb copy is limited to in-frame clones, with some not included. The sample shows around 11,000 clones, about 89% of them seen only once. Study findings and constraints: Higher Inverse Simpson Index values in graft donor and pretransplant recipient predicted broader posttransplant TCR diversity. At the given depth, recipient repertoires were over 97% de novo clonotypes. Without cell sorting, CD4 versus CD8 contributions remain unresolved.

Samples: about 28 days before transplant, then days 30, 100 and 180 after. With respect to this clone: Its antigen is not identified.

This CDR3 spans 13 amino acids. Trimming took 3 bases from V and 7 from J, leaving 12 bases between them. The V gene's germline CDR1 is MGHRA and CDR2 YSYEKL. This sample comprised PBMCs, obtained 180 days after allogeneic stem cell transplant. The receptor was derived from a male patient aged 60 to 75 who had an allogeneic stem cell transplant from an unrelated donor, so the T cells may come from the graft donor. Some clones in this sample may be carry-over from other donors' samples. The chain recombines TRBV4-1 with TRBJ1-2; TRBD1 is a possible D gene (5 bases). For the CDR3, the DNA is TGCGCCAGCAGCCACCTCGACAGCCCTGGCTACACCTTC. Amino acids: CASSHLDSPGYTF.